This entry describes one T cell receptor (beta chain). The data originate from a study of blood T cell repertoires in COVID-19. Trimming pared 8 bases from V and 7 bases from J, leaving 18 bases between. The CDR3 length is 14 residues. The germline V gene encodes CDR1 PRHDT and CDR2 FYEKMQ (reference sequence). Per the study methods: Researchers report that nucleated cell counts were estimated from reference gene primer amplification. This table comes from immunoSEQ multiplex PCR, and its TCRdb copy is limited to in-frame clones, with some not included. The V and J calls and clone size come from that table; D and trimming were worked out from the DNA. Among some 27,000 clones listed, roughly 90% were seen once.

This sequence originates from a human donor in a cohort sampled during active COVID-19. This chain connects TRBV13 to TRBJ2-1; D may be TRBD2 (5 bases). The specimen was peripheral blood. CDR3 DNA: TGTGCCAGCTCGGGGAACGGGCGGTTGAATGAGCAGTTCTTC. This translates into CASSGNGRLNEQFF.